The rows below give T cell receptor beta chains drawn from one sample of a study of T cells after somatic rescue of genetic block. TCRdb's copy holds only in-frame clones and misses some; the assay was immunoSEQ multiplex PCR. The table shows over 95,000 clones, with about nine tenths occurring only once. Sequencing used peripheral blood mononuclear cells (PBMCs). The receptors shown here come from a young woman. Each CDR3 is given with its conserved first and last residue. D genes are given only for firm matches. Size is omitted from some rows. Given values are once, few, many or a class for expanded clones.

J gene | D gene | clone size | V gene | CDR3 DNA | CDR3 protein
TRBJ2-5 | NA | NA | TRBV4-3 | TGCGCCAGCAGCCGATCGGGCAGTCAAGAGACCCAGTACTTC | CASSRSGSQETQYF
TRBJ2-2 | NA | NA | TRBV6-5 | TGTGCCAGTTACGAGCCAGGGAACACCGGGGAGCTGTTTTTT | CASYEPGNTGELFF
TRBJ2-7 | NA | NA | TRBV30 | TGTGCCTGGAGTACAGGGGGGGAGGGGGAGCAGTACTTC | CAWSTGGEGEQYF
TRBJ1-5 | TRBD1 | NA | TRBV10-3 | TGTGCCATCAGTGAGACAGAACAGGGGTTGAATCAGCCCCAGCATTTT | CAISETEQGLNQPQHF
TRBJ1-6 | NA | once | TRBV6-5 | TGTGCCAGCAAACCGTCCGGGGTTCAAGGGTCACCCCTCCACTTT | CASKPSGVQGSPLHF
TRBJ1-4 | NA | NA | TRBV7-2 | TGTGCCAGCAGCTTAGCGGGTAGGCTGCATGAAAAACTGTTTTTT | CASSLAGRLHEKLFF
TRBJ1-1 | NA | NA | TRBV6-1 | TGTGCCAGCAGTCCCTCTTTGACGGGGAACACTGAAGCTTTCTTT | CASSPSLTGNTEAFF
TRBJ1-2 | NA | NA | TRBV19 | TGTGCCAGTAGCCCCTCCACAGGGAATTCCTATGGCTACACCTTC | CASSPSTGNSYGYTF
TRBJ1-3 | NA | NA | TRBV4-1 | TGCGCCAGCAGCCCCCTGGGGAGGGGGATTGGAAACACCATATATTTT | CASSPLGRGIGNTIYF
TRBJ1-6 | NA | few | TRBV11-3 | TGTGCCAGCAGCTTCCCAAATTCACCCCTCCACTTT | CASSFPNSPLHF
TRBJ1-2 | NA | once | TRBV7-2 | TGTGCCGGATACAGGGTGGGTGGCTACACCTTC | CAGYRVGGYTF
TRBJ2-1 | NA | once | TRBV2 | TGTGCCAGCAGTGAAGCCCCCAATGAGCAGTTCTTC | CASSEAPNEQFF
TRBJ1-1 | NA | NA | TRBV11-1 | TGTGCCAGCAGCTTAGTGAGCAGGGAAGAAGCTTTCTTT | CASSLVSREEAFF
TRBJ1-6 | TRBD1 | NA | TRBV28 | TGTGCCAGCACCCCGGGGACAGCGCGAGATTCACCCCTCCACTTT | CASTPGTARDSPLHF
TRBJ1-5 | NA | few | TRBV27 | TGTGCCAGCAGTTTACGGAAGGGAGGACAGCCCCAGCATTTT | CASSLRKGGQPQHF
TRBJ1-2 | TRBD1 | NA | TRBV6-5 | TGTGCCAGCAGGTCGGGACAGGAGATAGATGGCTACACCTTC | CASRSGQEIDGYTF
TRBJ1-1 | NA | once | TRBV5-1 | TGCGCCAGCAGCTTACGGGGGTTTGGCACTGAAGCTTTCTTT | CASSLRGFGTEAFF
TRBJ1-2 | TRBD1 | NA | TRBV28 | TGTGCCAGCAGTATGGGACAGGGAGGTGGCTACACCTTC | CASSMGQGGGYTF
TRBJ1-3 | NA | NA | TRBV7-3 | TGTGCCAGCAGCTTAACGCCACAGGGAACAGGAAACACCATATATTTT | CASSLTPQGTGNTIYF
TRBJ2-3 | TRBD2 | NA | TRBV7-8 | TGTGCCAGCAGCTTAGTAGCGGGGTTCACAGATACGCAGTATTTT | CASSLVAGFTDTQYF
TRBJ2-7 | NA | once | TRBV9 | TGTGCCAGCAGCGCAGACCCGGGACTTGGTGGTTCCTACGAGCAGTACTTC | CASSADPGLGGSYEQYF
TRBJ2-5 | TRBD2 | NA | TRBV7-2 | TGTGCCAGCAGCATCAGACTAGCGAAAGGGGAGACCCAGTACTTC | CASSIRLAKGETQYF
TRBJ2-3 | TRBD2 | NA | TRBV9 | TGTGCCAGCAGCTCCCTAGCGGGGGGGATGGATACGCAGTATTTT | CASSSLAGGMDTQYF
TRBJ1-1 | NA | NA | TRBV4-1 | TGCGCCAGCAGCCAAGACAGGGCCCCTGAAGCTTTCTTT | CASSQDRAPEAFF
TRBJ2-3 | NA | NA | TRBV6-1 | TGTGCCAGCAGTGAAGGGGTAGGGATTTGGGCAGATACGCAGTATTTT | CASSEGVGIWADTQYF
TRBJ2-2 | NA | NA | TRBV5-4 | TGTGCCAGCAGCGCGATTGGAGGCCGGGAGCTGTTTTTT | CASSAIGGRELFF
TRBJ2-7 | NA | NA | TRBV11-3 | TGTGCCAGCAGCTTAAGGTCCACACCCTACGAGCAGTACTTC | CASSLRSTPYEQYF
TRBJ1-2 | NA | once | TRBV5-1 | TGCGCCAGCAGTAGGAATCCGGGCGACTATGGCTACACCTTC | CASSRNPGDYGYTF
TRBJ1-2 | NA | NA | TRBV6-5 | TGTGCCAGCAGTTACTCGAGGGCGGACTATGGCTACACCTTC | CASSYSRADYGYTF
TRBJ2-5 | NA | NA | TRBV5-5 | TGTGCCAGCAGCCTGGGACCGTCGGAGACCCAGTACTTC | CASSLGPSETQYF
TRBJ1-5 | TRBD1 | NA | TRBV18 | TGTGCCAGCTCACCAATGGAGCAGGGGGATGGCAATCAGCCCCAGCATTTT | CASSPMEQGDGNQPQHF
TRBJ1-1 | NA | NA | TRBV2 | TGTGCCAGCAGAACCCGTGGCACTGAAGCTTTCTTT | CASRTRGTEAFF
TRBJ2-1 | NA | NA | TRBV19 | TGTGCCAGTAGTAGGTTTGGAGACAACTACAATGAGCAGTTCTTC | CASSRFGDNYNEQFF
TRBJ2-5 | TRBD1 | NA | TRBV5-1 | TGCGCCAGCAGCTTTCGGGACAGTGGGAGAGAGACCCAGTACTTC | CASSFRDSGRETQYF
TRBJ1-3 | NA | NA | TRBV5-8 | TGTGCCAGCAGCTTGTACTGGCGGGCAGGAGAGGCCATATATTTT | CASSLYWRAGEAIYF
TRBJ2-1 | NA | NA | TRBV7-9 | TGTGCCAGCAGCTTCGGAAATGAGCAGTTCTTC | CASSFGNEQFF
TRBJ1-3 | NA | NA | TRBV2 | TGTGCCAGCATAAGGACAAACACCATATATTTT | CASIRTNTIYF
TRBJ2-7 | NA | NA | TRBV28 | TGTGCCAGCAGTTTTGGGAGCTCCTACGAGCAGTACTTC | CASSFGSSYEQYF
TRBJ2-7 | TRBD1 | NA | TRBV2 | TGTGCCAGCAGTCCCAATTCCGGGACAGGGTTCGAAGAGCAGTACTTC | CASSPNSGTGFEEQYF
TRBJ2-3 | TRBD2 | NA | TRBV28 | TGTGCGACCGAACCTCTAGCGGGGGGGGATACGCAGTATTTT | CATEPLAGGDTQYF
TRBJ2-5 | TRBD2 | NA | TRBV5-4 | TGTGCCAGCAGCATTGGACTAGCGGGGGCAGAGACCCAGTACTTC | CASSIGLAGAETQYF
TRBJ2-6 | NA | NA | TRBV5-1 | TGCGCCAGCAGCTTGGTAGGGGAGACTGGGGCCAACGTCCTGACTTTC | CASSLVGETGANVLTF
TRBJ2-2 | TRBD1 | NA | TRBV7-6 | TGTGCCAGCAGCGGCTGGCGGGGACAGGGGAACACCGGGGAGCTGTTTTTT | CASSGWRGQGNTGELFF
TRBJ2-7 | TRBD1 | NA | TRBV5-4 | TGTGCCAGCAGCTCGGGACAGGGCCGAACCTACGAGCAGTACTTC | CASSSGQGRTYEQYF
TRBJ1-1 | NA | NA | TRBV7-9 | TGTGCCAGCAGCTCTACAAACAGGGCGAACACTGAAGCTTTCTTT | CASSSTNRANTEAFF
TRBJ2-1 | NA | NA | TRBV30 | TGTGCCTGGAGTGGAGGGGGGGGAAACTACAATGAGCAGTTCTTC | CAWSGGGGNYNEQFF
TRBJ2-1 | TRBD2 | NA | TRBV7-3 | TGTGCCAGCAGCTCGCGGGGGGACAAACTGACCTACAATGAGCAGTTCTTC | CASSSRGDKLTYNEQFF
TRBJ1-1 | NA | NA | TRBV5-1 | TGCGCCAGCAGCTTACAGGGCTCGAACACTGAAGCTTTCTTT | CASSLQGSNTEAFF
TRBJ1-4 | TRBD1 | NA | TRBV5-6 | TGTGCCAGCAGCGTGGGGCTGGGGACAGCTAGCGAACAACTGTTTTTT | CASSVGLGTASEQLFF
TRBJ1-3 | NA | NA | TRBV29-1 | TGCAGCGTCCAAGTGGGACAAGTCTCTGGAAACACCATATATTTT | CSVQVGQVSGNTIYF
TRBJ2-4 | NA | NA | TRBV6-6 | TGTGCCAGCAGTTACTCAAGGGGGGCCGGGCAGTACTTC | CASSYSRGAGQYF
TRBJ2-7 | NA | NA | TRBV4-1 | TGCGCCAGCAGCCAAGATTGGGGACCGACTCCCTACGAGCAGTACTTC | CASSQDWGPTPYEQYF
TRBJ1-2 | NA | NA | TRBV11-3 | TGTGCCAGCAGCTTCGGGCGGAACATCTATGGCTACACCTTC | CASSFGRNIYGYTF
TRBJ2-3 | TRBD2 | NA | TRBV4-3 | TGCGCCAGCAGCCAAGGGGTTCCGGGGGGGCCACCAGATACGCAGTATTTT | CASSQGVPGGPPDTQYF
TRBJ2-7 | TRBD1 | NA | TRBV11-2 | TGTGCCAGCAGCCTCCGACAGGGCTACGAGCAGTACTTC | CASSLRQGYEQYF
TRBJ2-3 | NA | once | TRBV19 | TGTGCCACCGCCTGGCGTGGCACAGATACGCAGTATTTT | CATAWRGTDTQYF